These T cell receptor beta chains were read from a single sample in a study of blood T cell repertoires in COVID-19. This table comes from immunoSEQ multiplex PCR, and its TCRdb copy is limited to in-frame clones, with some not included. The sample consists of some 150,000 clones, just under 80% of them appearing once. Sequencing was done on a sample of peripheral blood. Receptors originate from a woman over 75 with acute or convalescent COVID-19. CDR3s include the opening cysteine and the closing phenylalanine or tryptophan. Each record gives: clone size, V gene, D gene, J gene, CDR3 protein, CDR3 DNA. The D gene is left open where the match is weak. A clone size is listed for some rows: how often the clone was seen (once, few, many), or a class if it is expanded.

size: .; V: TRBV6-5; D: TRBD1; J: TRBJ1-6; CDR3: CATGQGDSPLHF; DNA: TGTGCCACCGGACAGGGCGATTCACCCCTCCACTTT
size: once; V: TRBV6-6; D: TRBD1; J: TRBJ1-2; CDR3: CASSPLGDSFNGYTF; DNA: TGTGCCAGCAGTCCGCTAGGGGACAGCTTTAATGGCTACACCTTC
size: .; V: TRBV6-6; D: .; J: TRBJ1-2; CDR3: CASSYGSGAVNYGYTF; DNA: TGTGCCAGCAGTTACGGGTCAGGGGCCGTGAACTATGGCTACACCTTC
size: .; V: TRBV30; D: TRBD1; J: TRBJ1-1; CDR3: CAWSRDSGSNTEAFF; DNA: TGTGCCTGGAGCCGGGACAGCGGGTCTAACACTGAAGCTTTCTTT
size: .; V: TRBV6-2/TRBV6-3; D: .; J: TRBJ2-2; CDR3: CASSYRGARSTGELFF; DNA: TGTGCCAGCAGTTACCGGGGTGCGCGGAGCACCGGGGAGCTGTTTTTT
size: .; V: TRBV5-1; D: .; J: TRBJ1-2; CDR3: CASSWGGDGYTF; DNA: TGCGCCAGCAGCTGGGGAGGAGATGGCTACACCTTC
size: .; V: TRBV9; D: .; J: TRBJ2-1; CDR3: CANPTDQEINEQFF; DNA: TGTGCCAACCCTACTGATCAAGAAATCAATGAGCAGTTCTTC
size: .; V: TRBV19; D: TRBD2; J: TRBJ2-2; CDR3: CASKLAGGGTGELFF; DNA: TGTGCCAGTAAATTAGCGGGAGGCGGCACCGGGGAGCTGTTTTTT
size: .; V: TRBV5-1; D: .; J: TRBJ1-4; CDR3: CASSLGGGEKLFF; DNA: TGCGCCAGCAGCTTGGGAGGGGGTGAAAAACTGTTTTTT
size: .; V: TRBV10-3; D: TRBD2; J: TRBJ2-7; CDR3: CAISVRGGAYEQYF; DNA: TGTGCCATCAGTGTGCGCGGGGGGGCCTACGAGCAGTACTTC
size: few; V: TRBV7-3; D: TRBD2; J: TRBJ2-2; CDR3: CASSRVGGSIGELFF; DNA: TGTGCCAGCAGCCGTGTAGGCGGGAGTATCGGGGAGCTGTTTTTT
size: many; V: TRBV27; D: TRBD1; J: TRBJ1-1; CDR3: CASSLRQGITEAFF; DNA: TGTGCCAGCAGTTTGAGACAGGGAATCACTGAAGCTTTCTTT
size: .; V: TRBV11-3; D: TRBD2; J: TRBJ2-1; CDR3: CASSLGTSGVSSEQFF; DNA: TGTGCCAGCAGCTTAGGGACTAGCGGGGTATCGAGTGAGCAGTTCTTC
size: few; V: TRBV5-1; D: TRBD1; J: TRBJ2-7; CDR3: CASSLVSPDRGYEQYF; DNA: TGCGCCAGCAGCTTGGTCTCCCCGGACAGGGGCTACGAGCAGTACTTC